The subject of this entry is one T cell receptor (beta chain). Its antigen is unknown. A much bigger clone sits one base away, suggesting this may be a read error. TCRdb re-analysed the PCR reads in MiXCR, keeping a single row per CDR3 protein. Of 45,000 to 55,000 distinct CDR3 sequences in the sample, roughly a third were seen once. This record comes from a study of molecular identifiers for immune sequencing clone quantification. Study outcomes and limitations: It was shown that clones above 20 RNA copies held over 97% of effector molecules, but under 1% in naive cells.

Germline loops: CDR1 SEHNR, CDR2 FQNEAQ (reference sequence). The CDR3 consists of 16 residues. The sample was naive CD8+ T cells from blood, with Jurkat cell RNA spiked in. Subset noted: FACS-sorted CD8+CD4-CCR7+CD45RA+ naive T cells. The sequence was collected from a human donor in good health. Some libraries in this study had Jurkat cell RNA spiked in. The rearrangement links TRBV7-9 to TRBJ1-4, with D possibly being TRBD1 (5 bases). CDR3 sequence: CACSHGTAATNEKLFF. CDR3 nucleotides: TGTGCCTGCAGCCATGGGACCGCAGCAACTAATGAAAAACTGTTTTTT. The full variable domain, in which reference TRBV7-9 and TRBJ1-4 provide the parts outside the CDR3, is DTGVSQNPRHKITKRGQNVTFRCDPISEHNRLYWYRQTLGQGPEFLTYFQNEAQLEKSRLLSDRFSAERPKGSFSTLEIQRTEQGDSAMYLCACSHGTAATNEKLFFGSGTQLSVL.